This T cell receptor beta chain comes out of a study of blood T cell repertoires in COVID-19. At the level of the study: PBMCs, B-cell-depleted T cells, or T cells provided the cDNA or gDNA that made up the material.

Profiled with immunoSEQ multiplex PCR; TCRdb holds only in-frame clones, not every one. The profile covers tens of thousands of clones, with 88% appearing a single time and 7.9% taken by the ten largest. CDR1 and CDR2 from the germline V gene are SGHKS and YYEKEE (reference sequence). The V end lost 2 bases, the J end lost 10 bases, and 10 bases lay between the germline ends. The CDR3 is 12 amino acids. This rearrangement joins TRBV5-5 to TRBJ2-1; D perhaps matches TRBD2 (5 bases). The TCR was taken from a man aged 55 to 70 with COVID-19, enrolled during active disease. Sequencing was performed on peripheral blood. The CDR3 region is CASSFGMGEQFF. The CDR3, as DNA: TGTGCCAGCAGCTTCGGGATGGGGGAGCAGTTCTTC.